The sequence of this TCR beta chain was determined in a study of T cells in tuberculosis. Germline CDR1 and CDR2: KGHSH and LQKENI. V lost 0 bases to trimming and J lost 1 base, with 18 bases between them. The CDR3 length is 18 residues. Sorting used thawed, overnight-rested PBMC stained with anti-CD3, a viability dye and GMM-loaded CD1B tetramer. CD1B tetramers were loaded with Rhodococcus equi-derived C32 glucose monomycolate. Method: immunoSEQ multiplex PCR; TCRdb's copy keeps in-frame clones and lacks some. The sample contains 54,000 or so clones, approximately 80% of which appear only once. This TCR came from an adult woman with latent tuberculosis. The sequenced material came from CD1b-GMM tetramer-negative cells sorted from PBMCs. V gene TRBV18 combines with J gene TRBJ1-1, with a possible D match to TRBD1 (6 bases). CDR3 loop: CASSPPGQPLPGNTEAFF. The CDR3 nucleotides are TGTGCCAGCTCACCACCTGGACAGCCCCTACCGGGGAACACTGAAGCTTTCTTT.